This T cell receptor beta chain was sequenced in a study of blood T cell repertoires in COVID-19. The repertoire was sequenced with immunoSEQ multiplex PCR; TCRdb's copy has only in-frame clones and lacks some. This sample has under 300,000 clones; around 90% occur once, and the top ten carry approximately 3%. This CDR3 is built from 13 residues. J was trimmed by 4 bases and V by 4 bases; bases with no gene match: 2. Germline V gene sequence: CDR1 LNHDA, CDR2 SQIVND (reference sequence). The sequenced material came from PBMCs or T cells enriched from blood (not recorded which). V usage is TRBV19 and J usage is TRBJ2-7, with 9 positions matching TRBD1. The sequence derives from a woman in her 50s who had recovered from COVID-19. CDR3 DNA sequence: TGTGCCAGTAGTAGGACAGGGGCGTACGAGCAGTACTTC. The encoded protein is CASSRTGAYEQYF.